This T cell receptor (beta chain) was identified during a study of blood T cell repertoires in COVID-19. Turning to the study itself: The origin of the acute and convalescent COVID-19 samples was the United States, Italy and Spain. Sample material is recorded as cDNA or gDNA derived from T cells, B-cell-depleted T cells, or PBMCs.

Seattle participants joined during active infection and were tracked over time. The repertoire was sequenced with immunoSEQ multiplex PCR; TCRdb's copy has only in-frame clones and lacks some. The sample lists about 130,000 clones; 70% to 75% were seen once. The CDR3 consists of 13 residues. V was shortened by 0 bases and J by 6 bases, with 8 bases between the two germline ends. CDR1 is GTSNPN, CDR2 SVGIG, per germline (reference sequence). This clone showed up just a few times. Sequencing was carried out using peripheral blood. This TCR derives from an elderly man with COVID-19, enrolled during active disease. The rearrangement links TRBV30 to TRBJ2-2; a possible D gene is TRBD1 (5 bases). CDR3 in DNA: TGTGCCTGGAGTGTAATGGGGCCCGGGGAGCTGTTTTTT. Protein sequence: CAWSVMGPGELFF.